Presented here are 30 T cell receptor beta chains from one specimen sequenced in a study of T cell responses to AZD1222 COVID-19 vaccine. Using immunoSEQ multiplex PCR, the repertoire was profiled, and TCRdb retains in-frame clones only, with some absent. The sample lists roughly 100,000 clones; around nine tenths were seen once. The starting material was peripheral blood, obtained on day 0 of AZD1222 vaccination. All receptors derive from an adult in good health.

CDR3 residues: CASSSGLRQPQHF. DNA of the CDR3: TGTGCCAGCAGCTCAGGGCTGCGTCAGCCCCAGCATTTT. The chain joins TRBV11-2 to TRBJ1-5; possible D gene TRBD1, 5 bases. Germline V gene data show CDR1 as SGHAT and CDR2 as FQNNGV. The V end was cut by 4 bases, the J end by 6 bases, with 10 bases between. The CDR3 spans 13 residues.

The J gene is TRBJ1-1, the V gene TRBV5-1; 9 bases agree with TRBD1. Looked up from germline, CDR1 is SGHRS and CDR2 is YFSETQ. The CDR3 consists of 17 residues. V trimming: 4 bases; J trimming: 0 bases; junction bases outside the gene matches: 10. CDR3 sequence (DNA): TGCGCCAGCAGCCCCGGAGGACAGGGGTACATGAACACTGAAGCTTTCTTT. Translated, it gives CASSPGGQGYMNTEAFF.

The gene calls are TRBV6-5 and TRBJ2-3, with 12 bases matching TRBD1. J lost 8 bases, V lost 6 bases, and 9 bases had no gene match. Germline loops: CDR1 MNHEY, CDR2 SVGAGI. There are 15 residues in the CDR3. The CDR3 sequence: CASRQGTGGPPTQYF. In DNA, the CDR3 is TGTGCCAGCAGACAAGGGACAGGGGGCCCCCCTACGCAGTATTTT.

J is TRBJ2-3 and V is TRBV28; D is undetermined. V was clipped by 3 bases and J by 6 bases, with 4 bases between them. Germline V CDR1 and CDR2: MDHEN, SYDVKM. The CDR3 totals 11 residues. CDR3 DNA sequence: TGTGCCAGCAGTTTTGGGGATACGCAGTATTTT. It codes for CASSFGDTQYF. Full variable domain (missing parts from reference TRBV28 and TRBJ2-3): DVKVTQSSRYLVKRTGEKVFLECVQDMDHENMFWYRQDPGLGLRLIYFSYDVKMKEKGDIPEGYSVSREKKERFSLILESASTNQTSMYLCASSFGDTQYFGPGTRLTVL.

The sample holds one count of this clone. V usage is TRBV6-5 and J usage is TRBJ2-7; TRBD1 matches 10 bases. V was pared by 6 bases and J by 4 bases, with 6 bases of the junction left unmatched. In germline, CDR1 is MNHEY, CDR2 SVGAGI. The CDR3 consists of 14 residues. As DNA, the CDR3 is TGTGCCAGCAGCACGGACAGGGGGATATACGAGCAGTACTTC. This sequence encodes CASSTDRGIYEQYF.

This chain links TRBV4-3 with TRBJ2-3; 8 bases are a match to TRBD2. Germline-derived CDR1 and CDR2 are LGHNA and YSLEER. The junction had 10 bases not matched to a gene; V was cut back by 0 bases and J by 2 bases. The CDR3 sequence is 18 residues long. CDR3 nucleotide sequence: TGCGCCAGCAGCCAAGATCGATCGGTGGGACTAGTCACAGATACGCAGTATTTT. It encodes CASSQDRSVGLVTDTQYF.

V usage is TRBV11-2 and J usage is TRBJ1-1, with 7 positions matching TRBD1. CDR3 size: 15 residues. The V gene's germline CDR1 is SGHAT and CDR2 FQNNGV. The trim removed 2 bases at V and 4 bases at J, leaving 7 bases unmatched. The CDR3 protein is CASSLKPGGGTEAFF. CDR3 nucleotides: TGTGCCAGCAGCTTAAAACCAGGGGGAGGCACTGAAGCTTTCTTT.

This clone has just a few counts. The chain recombines TRBV7-2 with TRBJ1-5; 8 nucleotides align to TRBD1. In germline, CDR1 is SGHTA, CDR2 FQGNSA. V was clipped by 1 base and J by 4 bases; unmatched bases: 3. The CDR3 length is 15 residues. The CDR3 is CASSLGTGWNQPQHF. Written as DNA, the CDR3 is TGTGCCAGCAGCTTAGGGACAGGGTGGAATCAGCCCCAGCATTTT. Variable domain in full (rest from reference TRBV7-2 and TRBJ1-5): GAGVSQSPSNKVTEKGKDVELRCDPISGHTALYWYRQSLGQGLEFLIYFQGNSAPDKSGLPSDRFSAERTGGSVSTLTIQRTQQEDSAVYLCASSLGTGWNQPQHFGDGTRLSIL.

CDR3 in amino acids: CASSLAQGRSYGYTF. CDR3 coding DNA: TGCGCCAGCAGCTTGGCCCAGGGCAGATCCTATGGCTACACCTTC. The chain carries TRBV5-1 and TRBJ1-2, with D perhaps TRBD1 (5 bases). Looked up from germline, CDR1 is SGHRS and CDR2 is YFSETQ. Trimming stripped 0 bases from V and 4 bases from J, with 13 bases between. This CDR3 comprises 15 residues.

The chain combines TRBV11-2 with TRBJ2-7, with TRBD1 identical over 7 bases. Germline V lookup: CDR1 SGHAT, CDR2 FQNNGV. The CDR3 contains 12 residues. The V and J ends lost 5 bases and 12 bases, in that order; junction bases with no gene match: 10. The CDR3 sequence: CASSPNRDSWYF. DNA of the CDR3: TGTGCCAGCAGCCCAAACCGGGACAGTTGGTACTTC. The variable domain in full, completed from reference TRBV11-2 and TRBJ2-7, reads EAGVAQSPRYKIIEKRQSVAFWCNPISGHATLYWYQQILGQGPKLLIQFQNNGVVDDSQLPKDRFSAERLKGVDSTLKIQPAKLEDSAVYLCASSPNRDSWYFGPGTRLTVT.

The chain has TRBV21-1 and TRBJ2-7; TRBD2, the table's D call, was not compared with the DNA. TRBV21-1 is labeled a pseudogene. CDR3 length: 17 amino acids. The CDR3 spells CASSEKEPSGLSYEQYF. As DNA, the CDR3 is TGTGCCAGCAGTGAAAAGGAGCCTAGCGGACTCTCCTACGAGCAGTACTTC.

The chain joins TRBV6-2 or TRBV6-3 to TRBJ2-3, with no clear D. Germline V gene data show CDR1 as MNHEY and CDR2 as SVGEGT. Trimming shortened V by 0 bases and J by 0 bases, and 10 bases separated the two germline ends. CDR3 length equals 16 residues. Here the CDR3 DNA reads TGTGCCAGCAGTTACTCCTCACTGTTTAGCACAGATACGCAGTATTTT. Its protein is CASSYSSLFSTDTQYF.

The rearrangement links TRBV24-1 to TRBJ1-5; possibly TRBD1 for D (5 bases). The CDR3 has 12 residues. Trimming took 9 bases from V and 5 from J, leaving 10 bases between them. The germline CDR1 and CDR2 sequences are KGHDR and SFDVKD. In nucleotides, the CDR3 is TGTGCCACCTCGACAGCGGATCAGCCCCAGCATTTT. This sequence encodes CATSTADQPQHF.

The chain is built from TRBV7-3 and TRBJ2-7, with D perhaps matching TRBD1 (5 bases). CDR3 length: 13 amino acids. Trimming took off 3 bases at V and 0 bases at J, with 6 bases between the two ends. Germline V CDR1 and CDR2: SGHTA, FQGTGA. In DNA, the CDR3 is TGTGCCAGCAGCTTTGACAGCTCCTACGAGCAGTACTTC. This codes for CASSFDSSYEQYF.

The chain combines TRBV7-2 with TRBJ2-3, with 9 positions matching TRBD2. Germline V lookup: CDR1 SGHTA, CDR2 FQGNSA. V shed 5 bases and J 2 bases; nucleotides not matched to a gene: 2. The CDR3 consists of 14 residues. DNA of the CDR3: TGTGCCAGCAGCCCGGGACTAGCCACAGATACGCAGTATTTT. This translates into CASSPGLATDTQYF. Supplemented by reference TRBV7-2 and TRBJ2-3, the full variable domain reads GAGVSQSPSNKVTEKGKDVELRCDPISGHTALYWYRQSLGQGLEFLIYFQGNSAPDKSGLPSDRFSAERTGGSVSTLTIQRTQQEDSAVYLCASSPGLATDTQYFGPGTRLTVL.

J is TRBJ2-7 and V is TRBV5-5, with TRBD2 identical over 12 bases. CDR3 length: 16 amino acids. Trimming cost V 2 bases and J 7 bases; bases outside gene matches: 10. Germline V gene lookup returns CDR1 SGHKS and CDR2 YYEKEE (reference sequence). CDR3 sequence: CASSLDPSGRAGEQYF. The CDR3 nucleotides read TGTGCCAGCAGCTTAGATCCTAGCGGGAGGGCTGGGGAGCAGTACTTC.

The chain links TRBV2 to TRBJ2-7; TRBD1 agrees at 7 bases. Germline loops: CDR1 SNHLY, CDR2 FYNNEI. CDR3 size: 14 residues. The ends lost 8 bases at V and 4 bases at J; junction bases unmatched: 11. The CDR3 sequence is CASRPPGQIYEQYF. CDR3 DNA sequence: TGTGCCAGCCGTCCTCCGGGACAGATTTACGAGCAGTACTTC.

J is TRBJ2-2 and V is TRBV5-4; 7 nucleotides align to TRBD1. Trimming took 4 bases from V and 4 from J; bases not matched to a gene: 7. Germline V gene data show CDR1 as SGHNT and CDR2 as YYREEE (reference sequence). This CDR3 is built from 15 residues. The CDR3 DNA follows: TGTGCCAGCAGCCCAGGGGGTAGTTTCACCGGGGAGCTGTTTTTT. Its translation: CASSPGGSFTGELFF.

The CDR3 is CASSQDSGTNEQFF. DNA for the CDR3: TGTGCCAGCAGCCAAGATAGCGGGACAAATGAGCAGTTCTTC. The chain recombines TRBV4-2 with TRBJ2-1; 8 bases fit TRBD2. The germline CDR1 and CDR2 sequences are LGHNA and YNFKEQ. This CDR3 region has 14 residues. The junction had 2 bases not matched to a gene; V was cut back by 0 bases and J by 7 bases.

The chain carries TRBV11-2 and TRBJ2-3; a weak D match, TRBD1 (6 bases). Trimming left V 5 bases short and J 9 bases short, with 15 bases between. The germline CDR1 and CDR2 sequences are SGHAT and FQNNGV. The CDR3 runs to 13 residues. This CDR3 reads CASSLSQQGTQYF. CDR3 nucleotide sequence: TGTGCCAGCAGCCTCTCCCAGCAGGGGACGCAGTATTTT.

CDR3 region: CASSIWHRDVFNEQFF. The CDR3 DNA follows: TGTGCCAGTAGTATATGGCACCGGGACGTCTTCAATGAGCAGTTCTTC. The gene calls are TRBV19 and TRBJ2-1, with D perhaps being TRBD1 or TRBD2 (5 bases each). Germline loops: CDR1 LNHDA, CDR2 SQIVND (reference sequence). This CDR3 has 16 residues. V was cut by 2 bases and J by 6 bases, with 17 bases left in between.

The chain uses TRBV7-9 and TRBJ1-5; TRBD1 matches at 8 bases. Trimming at V came to 2 bases and at J to 6 bases, leaving 0 bases not matched to a gene. The CDR3 runs 13 residues. Germline V lookup: CDR1 SEHNR, CDR2 FQNEAQ (reference sequence). In DNA form, the CDR3 reads TGTGCCAGCAGCTTAACAGGGGGTCAGCCCCAGCATTTT. Its protein is CASSLTGGQPQHF.

The V and J genes are TRBV24-1 and TRBJ2-1; D is uncertain. The V and J ends lost 0 bases and 0 bases respectively, with 8 bases between them. CDR1 KGHDR and CDR2 SFDVKD come from the germline V gene. The CDR3 contains 16 residues. The CDR3 DNA reads as TGTGCCACCAGTGATTTGGGCAGATCCTCCTACAATGAGCAGTTCTTC. Amino acids: CATSDLGRSSYNEQFF.

V gene TRBV15 combines with J gene TRBJ1-1; tentative D call: TRBD1 (5 bases). V shed 0 bases and J shed 7 bases, with 9 bases lying between them. CDR1 and CDR2 (germline): LNHNV, YYDKDF (reference sequence). This CDR3 contains 13 residues. CDR3 in amino acids: CATSRDGGGEAFF. In nucleotides, the CDR3 is TGTGCCACCAGCAGAGATGGGGGGGGTGAAGCTTTCTTT.

The rearrangement uses TRBV19 and TRBJ2-2; 12 bases line up with TRBD1. V gave up 4 bases and J gave up 4 bases; unmatched junction bases: 4. CDR3 length: 16 residues. Germline CDR1 is LNHDA and CDR2 is SQIVND (reference sequence). CDR3 nucleotide sequence: TGTGCCAGTAGTAGGGACAGGGGGCTACTCACCGGGGAGCTGTTTTTT. It is translated as CASSRDRGLLTGELFF.

V is TRBV15 and J is TRBJ1-5, with 7 bases lining up with TRBD1. CDR3 length: 19 amino acids. The ends lost 3 bases at V and 0 bases at J; junction bases unmatched: 14. Germline CDR1 is LNHNV and CDR2 is YYDKDF (reference sequence). CDR3 protein: CATSSQTGRIIRSNQPQHF. The CDR3 region has the DNA TGTGCCACCAGCAGTCAGACAGGGAGGATAATCCGTAGCAATCAGCCCCAGCATTTT. Variable domain in full (rest from reference TRBV15 and TRBJ1-5): DAMVIQNPRYQVTQFGKPVTLSCSQTLNHNVMYWYQQKSSQAPKLLFHYYDKDFNNEADTPDNFQSRRPNTSFCFLDIRSPGLGDTAMYLCATSSQTGRIIRSNQPQHFGDGTRLSIL.

V gene TRBV7-9 combines with J gene TRBJ2-2, with a tentative D call TRBD2 (6 bases). The germline CDR1 and CDR2 sequences are SEHNR and FQNEAQ (reference sequence). V lost 8 bases and J 0 bases, leaving 22 bases between the germline ends. The CDR3 runs to 18 residues. CDR3 loop: CASLGGGVPGANTGELFF. The CDR3 DNA reads as TGTGCCAGCTTAGGTGGCGGGGTACCCGGGGCGAACACCGGGGAGCTGTTTTTT.

The CDR3 protein is CASSDPGQPPFIGYTF. The CDR3 nucleotides are TGTGCCAGCAGTGACCCGGGACAGCCGCCTTTTATCGGCTACACCTTC. J is TRBJ1-2 and V is TRBV6-1, with 7 bases identical to TRBD1. CDR1 is MNHNS and CDR2 is SASEGT in the germline V gene. CDR3 length equals 16 residues. V trimming: 3 bases; J trimming: 8 bases; junction bases outside the gene matches: 15.

V is TRBV27 and J is TRBJ2-5, with TRBD2 identical over 8 bases. This CDR3 has 14 amino acids. Germline CDR1 reads MNHEY; CDR2 reads SMNVEV (reference sequence). V shed 3 bases and J 2 bases; nucleotides not matched to a gene: 2. CDR3 amino acids: CASSFASGQETQYF. For the CDR3, the DNA is TGTGCCAGCAGTTTTGCTAGCGGGCAAGAGACCCAGTACTTC.

There are a few counts of this clone. The rearrangement links TRBV19 to TRBJ2-1; 9 nucleotides agree with TRBD1. The CDR3 has 15 residues. Trimming cost V 7 bases and J 9 bases; bases outside gene matches: 13. CDR1 and CDR2 from the germline V gene are LNHDA and SQIVND (reference sequence). CDR3 DNA sequence: TGTGCCAGTATCATAGGGGGACAGGGATGGGGTGAGCAGTTCTTC. Amino acid sequence: CASIIGGQGWGEQFF.